This T cell receptor (beta chain) was profiled in a study of T cell responses to AZD1222 COVID-19 vaccine (dated by TCRdb to the early 2020s). In terms of the full investigation: A total of approximately 230 trial participants underwent TCR sequencing, of whom 207 received two doses of AZD1222 and about 25 received two doses of the MenACWY control vaccine. Trial participants were enrolled into age subgroups of 18-55, 56-69 and 70-plus years, which contained around 150, 28 and 57 TCR-sequenced participants, respectively.

The paper as a whole reports these results and caveats: No day 14 peak-response samples were available, so repertoires were characterized only after the peak T cell response. A significant rise in spike-specific TCR breadth and depth was observed after two AZD1222 doses relative to day 0 and relative to MenACWY recipients. Nearly half of unique spike-specific TCRs reportedly recognized epitopes outside regions mutated in the B.1.351 and B.1.1.7 variants. Participants were mostly white British and included more females than males, and it was suggested by the authors that clonal diversity may have been underestimated. CD4 TCRs associated with the vaccine covered the entire spike protein, and the dominant responses were in regions 160-218 and 743-854. Conclusions about previously exposed vaccinees were limited because only six AZD1222 recipients were SARS-CoV-2 seropositive at baseline. In the small 56-69-year group, the increase in depth fell short of significance, most likely because of low power.

The germline V gene provides CDR1 MDHEN and CDR2 SYDVKM. The CDR3 has 15 amino acids, counting the end cysteine and phenylalanine. The read is trimmed to its CDR3 DNA, 45 bases read in frame from base 1. The trim is 10 bases for V and 7 bases for J, with a gap of 25 bases between the germline ends. Comment on this clone: Which antigen it targets is not known. Per-base quality was not reported, and no clone a single base away is much larger than it.

The CDR3 regions of human TCRbeta chains were subjected to immunosequencing. From the authors' description of their analysis: TCRs in the repertoires were matched against a reference library of SARS-CoV-2-specific TCRs that had been generated with the MIRA antigen-specificity platform. Breadth was defined as the fraction of unique TCRs that were SARS-CoV-2-associated, and depth was defined as the fraction of total T cells that were SARS-CoV-2-associated. Using the MIRA data, each spike-specific TCR was mapped to the spike region that the TCR reacts to and placed in a CD4 or CD8 class. Log10-transformed breadth and depth values were compared by one-way ANOVA with Sidak's multiple comparisons tests. What TCRdb holds here is the immuneACCESS table cut down to in-frame rearrangements. Part of the clones is not present; checked against another copy, under half of the missing clones reflect an unresolved V gene, and the others are unexplained. That table gives V, J and clone size, and the DNA gave D and trimming. In all, the sample holds 85,000 to 100,000 clones, and roughly 92% of those were seen once. Together, the top ten hold around 8.6% of the sample.

The time point label, as the study defines it: about 28 days (+/-7) after the second vaccine dose. Because spike-specific TCR depth and breadth did not differ between the two schedules, AZD1222 recipients who got a second dose at roughly 4 weeks were pooled with those who got a second dose at roughly 12 weeks. Vaccinee samples were obtained from the UK trials COV001 and COV002, which included a single-blind randomized controlled phase 2/3 trial of AZD1222 (ChAdOx1 nCoV-19) in healthy adults. For TCRbeta chain sequencing, PBMC samples were collected from trial participants at day 0 and at day 28 after the second dose.

The chain links TRBV28 with TRBJ1-2; the best D guess is TRBD1, with 5 bases matching. This TCR was sampled from an adult who received the AZD1222 COVID-19 vaccine. Sequenced material: peripheral blood, taken 28 days after the second AZD1222 dose. The base sequence is TGTGCCACCCGGGTCCCACAGGCCGGATCCGGTGGCTACACCTTC. This yields the protein CATRVPQAGSGGYTF.